These 23 T cell receptor beta chains were all obtained from the same sample, sequenced in a study of cytomegalovirus exposure and HLA in healthy donors. It was with 60 Vbeta and 13 Jbeta primers that the PCR ran. Here immunoSEQ multiplex PCR was the method, and the copy in TCRdb shows in-frame clones only, minus some. The sample contains 200,000 to 250,000 clones, around nine tenths of which appear only once. The sample taken for sequencing was PBMCs. The receptors here all came from a woman under 30 in good health and CMV-seronegative.

V and J are TRBV10-1 and TRBJ1-2; TRBD1 agrees at 8 bases. CDR3 length equals 12 residues. In germline, CDR1 is WNHNN, CDR2 SYGVQD (reference sequence). Trimming took 6 bases from V and 9 from J; bases not matched to a gene: 6. The DNA for the CDR3 is TGCGCCAGCAGCCCAGGACAGGGCAGCTACACCTTC. It codes for CASSPGQGSYTF.

The chain joins TRBV7-9 to TRBJ1-1, with TRBD1 identical over 7 bases. The ends lost 5 bases at V and 2 bases at J; junction bases unmatched: 11. This CDR3 comprises 16 residues. Germline V gene sequence: CDR1 SEHNR, CDR2 FQNEAQ (reference sequence). The DNA for the CDR3 is TGTGCCAGCAGCCCCGTATGGGGGACAGCCAACACTGAAGCTTTCTTT. Its protein is CASSPVWGTANTEAFF.

This clone was picked up a small number of times. The rearrangement joins TRBV5-4 to TRBJ2-6; the D gene is possibly TRBD1 (5 bases). V gave up 0 bases and J gave up 0 bases, with 10 bases separating them. This CDR3 is 17 amino acids long. Germline lookup yields CDR1 SGHNT and CDR2 YYREEE (reference sequence). Here the CDR3 reads CASSLAQASSGANVLTF. The CDR3 bases are TGTGCCAGCAGCTTGGCACAGGCCAGCTCTGGGGCCAACGTCCTGACTTTC.

In the case of this clone: The junction does not match germline at one end; this may be a read error. This CDR3 is also generated by other DNA sequences in the sample. The rearrangement uses TRBV4-2 and TRBJ1-2; TRBD1 agrees at 8 bases. The V gene's germline CDR1 is LGHNA and CDR2 YNFKEQ. The CDR3 length is 15 residues. In DNA, the CDR3 is TGTGCCAGCAGCCAAGAGGCAGGGGGCAGGTATGGCTACACCTTT. It is translated as CASSQEAGGRYGYTF.

V is TRBV9 and J is TRBJ2-1; weak D call: TRBD2 (5 bases). Trimming took off 0 bases at V and 1 base at J, with 11 bases between the two ends. The germline V gene encodes CDR1 SGDLS and CDR2 YYNGEE. The CDR3 has 16 amino acids. CDR3 amino acids: CASSVENGNSYNEQFF. The CDR3 DNA follows: TGTGCCAGCAGCGTAGAGAACGGGAATTCCTACAATGAGCAGTTCTTC.

This clone was detected only a few times. This chain uses TRBV10-1 with TRBJ2-7; TRBD2 is a possible D gene (5 bases). CDR3 size: 12 residues. V lost 7 bases and J lost 2, with 9 bases in between. CDR1 WNHNN and CDR2 SYGVQD come from the germline V gene (reference sequence). The CDR3 region is CASIGGPYEQYF. The DNA of the CDR3 is TGCGCCAGCATCGGCGGGCCCTACGAGCAGTACTTC.

This chain connects TRBV7-2 to TRBJ2-1; D remains unclear. V dropped 1 base and J dropped 6 bases, with 4 bases sitting between them. The germline V gene encodes CDR1 SGHTA and CDR2 FQGNSA. The CDR3 totals 12 residues. The CDR3 is CASSLVLNEQFF. CDR3 nucleotides: TGTGCCAGCAGCTTAGTTCTCAATGAGCAGTTCTTC.

The count of this clone is one. The chain combines TRBV9 with TRBJ2-2; maybe TRBD2 (6 bases). Trimming took 0 bases from V and 1 from J, leaving 10 bases between them. The CDR3 extends over 16 amino acids. Germline V gene data show CDR1 as SGDLS and CDR2 as YYNGEE. The CDR3 DNA reads as TGTGCCAGCAGCGTAGTTGCGGGGCGGAACACCGGGGAGCTGTTTTTT. This translates into CASSVVAGRNTGELFF.

The CDR3 DNA is TGTGCCAGCAGCCGAATCGGGGGGGCAAGCCCAGATACGCAGTATTTT. Amino acids: CASSRIGGASPDTQYF. The chain has TRBV7-9 and TRBJ2-3; TRBD2 aligns across 8 bases. Trimming cost V 5 bases and J 4 bases; bases outside gene matches: 11. Germline V CDR1 and CDR2: SEHNR, FQNEAQ (reference sequence). The CDR3 runs to 16 residues.

The chain uses TRBV4-1 and TRBJ2-7, with 11 bases lining up with TRBD2. V dropped 4 bases and J dropped 0; count of bases not matched to a gene: 8. This CDR3 has 17 residues. Germline V CDR1 and CDR2: MGHRA, YSYEKL. The CDR3 protein is CASSPHPLAGASYEQYF. For the CDR3, the DNA is TGCGCCAGCAGCCCCCATCCACTAGCGGGGGCCTCCTACGAGCAGTACTTC.

The chain has TRBV9 and TRBJ2-5; 10 bases map to TRBD2. The J segment lost 0 bases and the V segment lost 4 bases, leaving 9 bases of the junction unmatched. Germline CDR1 is SGDLS and CDR2 is YYNGEE. The CDR3 consists of 17 residues. The CDR3 coding sequence is TGTGCCAGCAGCCCCCGTCTGACTAGCGGGTACCAAGAGACCCAGTACTTC. It translates to CASSPRLTSGYQETQYF.

The chain uses TRBV9 and TRBJ2-3, with D possibly TRBD1 on 5 matching bases. Germline lookup yields CDR1 SGDLS and CDR2 YYNGEE. CDR3 length: 13 residues. V shed 0 bases and J shed 4 bases, with 6 bases lying between them. The CDR3 sequence: CASSVVGPDTQYF. The CDR3 region has the DNA TGTGCCAGCAGCGTAGTGGGGCCAGATACGCAGTATTTT.

This clone was observed once. This sample includes further DNA sequences coding for the same CDR3. This rearrangement joins TRBV7-9 to TRBJ2-3; a weak D match, TRBD2 (6 bases). Per the germline V gene, CDR1 is SEHNR and CDR2 is FQNEAQ (reference sequence). Deletions cut 4 bases from V and 3 bases from J, with 8 bases between. The CDR3 loop spans 13 amino acids. CDR3 amino acids: CASSSSGTDTQYF. CDR3 in DNA: TGTGCCAGCAGCTCGAGCGGGACAGATACGCAGTATTTT.

The chain combines TRBV7-9 with TRBJ1-2; 10 positions match TRBD1. The germline V gene encodes CDR1 SEHNR and CDR2 FQNEAQ (reference sequence). Trimming took 0 bases from V and 8 from J; bases not matched to a gene: 6. The CDR3 runs to 15 residues. The CDR3 DNA follows: TGTGCCAGCAGCTTAGCGGGACAGGGGAGGGAAGGCTACACCTTC. Protein product: CASSLAGQGREGYTF.

The chain carries TRBV19 and TRBJ1-2, with TRBD1 identical over 10 bases. V shed 4 bases, J shed 7 bases, and the junction held 15 bases outside the gene matches. The CDR3 is 17 amino acids. The germline V gene has CDR1 LNHDA and CDR2 SQIVND (reference sequence). The CDR3 DNA reads as TGTGCCAGTAGTAGCCTTCCAGGGGGACAGGGGCTCCGTGGCTACACCTTC. This codes for CASSSLPGGQGLRGYTF.

The chain joins TRBV9 to TRBJ2-5; tentative D call: TRBD2 (5 bases). Per the germline V gene, CDR1 is SGDLS and CDR2 is YYNGEE. The CDR3 covers 14 residues. Trimming took off 4 bases at V and 4 bases at J, with 14 bases between the two ends. CDR3 sequence (DNA): TGTGCCAGCAGCCCTGGGGAGTGGCGAGAGACCCAGTACTTC. It yields the protein CASSPGEWRETQYF.

The rearrangement uses TRBV10-3 and TRBJ2-1; the match to TRBD1 covers 10 bases. CDR1 and CDR2 from the germline V gene are ENHRY and SYGVKD. J gave up 7 bases and V 4 bases, and 7 bases lay outside the gene matches. The CDR3 is 15 amino acids. The CDR3 spells CAISVIGQGGNEQFF. The CDR3 nucleotides are TGTGCCATCAGTGTAATCGGACAGGGGGGTAATGAGCAGTTCTTC.

The chain carries TRBV5-4 and TRBJ2-7, with D hard to call. V was trimmed by 0 bases and J by 2 bases, leaving 9 bases between them. CDR3 size: 14 residues. Germline-derived CDR1 and CDR2 are SGHNT and YYREEE (reference sequence). CDR3 DNA: TGTGCCAGCAGCTTGGGCAGGAATACCTACGAGCAGTACTTC. Protein sequence: CASSLGRNTYEQYF. The whole variable domain, remainder taken from reference TRBV5-4 and TRBJ2-7, is ETGVTQSPTHLIKTRGQQVTLRCSSQSGHNTVSWYQQALGQGPQFIFQYYREEENGRGNFPPRFSGLQFPNYSSELNVNALELDDSALYLCASSLGRNTYEQYFGPGTRLTVT.

The rearrangement joins TRBV6-1 to TRBJ2-7; no clear D. The V end was cut by 6 bases, the J end by 3 bases, with 9 bases between. The V gene's germline CDR1 is MNHNS and CDR2 SASEGT. This CDR3 has 12 residues. The CDR3 bases are TGTGCCAGCAGGGCCCGTTACTACGAGCAGTACTTC. Translated: CASRARYYEQYF.

This chain joins TRBV5-1 and TRBJ2-7; TRBD2 matches 10 bases. Germline CDR1 SGHRS, CDR2 YFSETQ. CDR3 size: 15 residues. J lost 3 bases, V lost 3 bases, and 6 bases had no gene match. CDR3 sequence (DNA): TGCGCCAGCAGCTCGTCTAGCGGGGGCCTCTACGAGCAGTACTTC. As protein: CASSSSSGGLYEQYF.

Details on this clone: At one end the junction does not follow the germline gene, possibly because of a read error. The gene calls are TRBV11-3 and TRBJ1-4; 7 nucleotides agree with TRBD1. This CDR3 has 11 amino acids. The germline gives CDR1 SGHNT, CDR2 YENEEA. The DNA for the CDR3 is TGTGCCAGCAGCTCTCCGTTGGACAGGAACTTT. Encoded protein: CASSSPLDRNF.

The V gene is TRBV5-8, the J gene TRBJ2-1, with TRBD1 identical over 9 bases. Germline values: CDR1 SGHTS, CDR2 YDEGEE. With V trimmed by 5 bases and J by 2 bases, 5 bases remained unmatched. The CDR3 covers 15 residues. CDR3 coding DNA: TGTGCCAGCAGTTCCGGGACAGGGACCTACAATGAGCAGTTCTTC. It encodes CASSSGTGTYNEQFF.

The rearrangement joins TRBV21-1 to TRBJ2-7; the D call of TRBD2 is as the table states it, not checked on the DNA. TRBV21-1 constitutes a pseudogene. The CDR3 sequence is 16 residues long. CDR3 nucleotide sequence: TGTGCCAGCAGCATCTACCCAGCGGACGACTCCTACGAGCAGTACTTC. As protein: CASSIYPADDSYEQYF.